This TCR beta chain was sequenced for a study of shared clonotypes between healthy human individuals. TCRdb keeps only in-frame clones here, not all; method: immunoSEQ multiplex PCR. The sample contains 2,100,000 or so clones, 90% to 96% of which appear only once. Germline V gives CDR1 LNHDA, CDR2 SQIVND (reference sequence). The CDR3 length is 17 residues. Trimming stripped 2 bases from V and 5 bases from J, with 21 bases between. The chain combines TRBV19 with TRBJ1-1, with D possibly matching TRBD1 (5 bases). This TCR derives from a man between 18 and 29 years old in good health. Material: naive CD4+ T cells sorted from blood. Subset given: CD45RA+ positively selected. The CDR3 loop is CASSIRLELGGDTEAFF. The CDR3 DNA is TGTGCCAGTAGTATACGGCTGGAGCTCGGGGGAGATACTGAAGCTTTCTTT.